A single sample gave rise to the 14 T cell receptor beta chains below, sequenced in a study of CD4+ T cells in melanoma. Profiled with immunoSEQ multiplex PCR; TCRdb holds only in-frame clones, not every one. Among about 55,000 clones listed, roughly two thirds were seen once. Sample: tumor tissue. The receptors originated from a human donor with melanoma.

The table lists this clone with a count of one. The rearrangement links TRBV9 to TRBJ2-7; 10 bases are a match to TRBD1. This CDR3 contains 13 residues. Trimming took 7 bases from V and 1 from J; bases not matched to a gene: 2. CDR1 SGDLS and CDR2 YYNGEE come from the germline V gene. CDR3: CASGGQGSYEQYF. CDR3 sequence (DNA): TGTGCCAGCGGGGGACAGGGGTCCTACGAGCAGTACTTC.

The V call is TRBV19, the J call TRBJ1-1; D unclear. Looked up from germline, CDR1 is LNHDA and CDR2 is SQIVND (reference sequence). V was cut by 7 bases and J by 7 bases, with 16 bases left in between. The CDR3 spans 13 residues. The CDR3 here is CASNSRTFLEAFF. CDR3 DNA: TGTGCCAGTAATAGCCGAACGTTTCTTGAAGCTTTCTTT. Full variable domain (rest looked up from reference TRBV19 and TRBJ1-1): DGGITQSPKYLFRKEGQNVTLSCEQNLNHDAMYWYRQDPGQGLRLIYYSQIVNDFQKGDIAEGYSVSREKKESFPLTVTSAQKNPTAFYLCASNSRTFLEAFFGQGTRLTVV.

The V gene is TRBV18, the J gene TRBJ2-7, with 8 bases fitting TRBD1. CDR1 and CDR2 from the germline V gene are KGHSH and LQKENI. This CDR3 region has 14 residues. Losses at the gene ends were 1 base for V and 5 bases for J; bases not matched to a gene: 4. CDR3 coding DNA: TGTGCCAGCTCACCACGGACAGGGCATCACGAGCAGTACTTC. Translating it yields CASSPRTGHHEQYF.

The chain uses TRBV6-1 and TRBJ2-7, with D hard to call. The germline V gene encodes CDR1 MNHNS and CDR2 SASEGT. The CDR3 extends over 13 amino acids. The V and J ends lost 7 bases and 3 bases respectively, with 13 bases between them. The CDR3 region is CASNPQQLYEQYF. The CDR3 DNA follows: TGTGCCAGCAACCCGCAACAGCTCTACGAGCAGTACTTC.

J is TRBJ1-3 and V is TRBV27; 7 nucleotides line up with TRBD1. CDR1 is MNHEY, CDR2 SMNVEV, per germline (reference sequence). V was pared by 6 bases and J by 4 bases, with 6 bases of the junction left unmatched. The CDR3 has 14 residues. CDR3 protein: CASSPDRTGNTIYF. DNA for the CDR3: TGTGCCAGCAGCCCGGACAGGACAGGAAACACCATATATTTT.

The CDR3 nucleotides read TGTGCCAGCAGCCAAGCCTCCGGCTACACCTTC. Translating it yields CASSQASGYTF. The rearrangement uses TRBV4-2 and TRBJ1-2; D is uncertain. The CDR3 is 11 residues long. The V end was cut by 1 base, the J end by 8 bases, with 5 bases between. Looked up from germline, CDR1 is LGHNA and CDR2 is YNFKEQ.

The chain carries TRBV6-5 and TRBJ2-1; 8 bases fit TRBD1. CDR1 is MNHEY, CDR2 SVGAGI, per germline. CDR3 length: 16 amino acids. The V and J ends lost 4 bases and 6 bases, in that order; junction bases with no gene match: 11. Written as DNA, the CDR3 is TGTGCCAGCAGTTCGTCGGGACAGGCACTATTCAATGAGCAGTTCTTC. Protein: CASSSSGQALFNEQFF.

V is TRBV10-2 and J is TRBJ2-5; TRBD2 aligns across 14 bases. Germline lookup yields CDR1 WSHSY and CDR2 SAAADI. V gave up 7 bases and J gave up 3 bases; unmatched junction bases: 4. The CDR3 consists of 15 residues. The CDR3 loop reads CASTTGLAGEETQYF. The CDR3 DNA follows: TGCGCCAGCACTACGGGACTAGCGGGGGAAGAGACCCAGTACTTC.

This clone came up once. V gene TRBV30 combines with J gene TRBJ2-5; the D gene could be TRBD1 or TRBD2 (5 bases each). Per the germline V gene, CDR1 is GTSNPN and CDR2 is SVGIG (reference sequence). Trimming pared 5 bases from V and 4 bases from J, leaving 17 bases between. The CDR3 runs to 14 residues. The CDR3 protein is CAWGAGAGGETQYF. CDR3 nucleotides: TGTGCCTGGGGGGCCGGGGCTGGTGGAGAGACCCAGTACTTC.

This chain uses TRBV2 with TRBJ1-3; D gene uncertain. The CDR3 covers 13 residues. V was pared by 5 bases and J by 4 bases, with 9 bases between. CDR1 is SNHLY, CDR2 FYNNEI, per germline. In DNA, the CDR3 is TGTGCCAGCAGTCCCGAGAGGGGAAACACCATATATTTT. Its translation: CASSPERGNTIYF.

The CDR3 region has the DNA TGCGCCAGCAGCCAAGGGAGCGAGTTCTCCTACGAGCAGTACTTC. Translation: CASSQGSEFSYEQYF. This chain links TRBV4-1 with TRBJ2-7, with D hard to call. CDR1 is MGHRA and CDR2 is YSYEKL in the germline V gene. Trimming took 1 base from V and 0 from J, leaving 10 bases between them. This CDR3 contains 15 residues.

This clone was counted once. DNA for the CDR3: TGTGCCAGCAGTCCCGGGACATTTTGGGATGGCTACACCTTC. Translating it yields CASSPGTFWDGYTF. The chain carries TRBV28 and TRBJ1-2, with D perhaps matching TRBD1 (6 bases). This CDR3 region has 14 residues. The germline CDR1 and CDR2 sequences are MDHEN and SYDVKM. The V end lost 5 bases, the J end lost 6 bases, and 16 bases lay between the germline ends.

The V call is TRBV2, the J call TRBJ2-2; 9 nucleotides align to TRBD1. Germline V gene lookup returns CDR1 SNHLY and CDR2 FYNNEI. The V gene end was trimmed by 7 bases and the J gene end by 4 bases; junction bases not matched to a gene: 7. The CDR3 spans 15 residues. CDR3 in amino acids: CASKQGAFSTGELFF. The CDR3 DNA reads TGTGCCAGCAAACAGGGGGCTTTTTCCACCGGGGAGCTGTTTTTT.

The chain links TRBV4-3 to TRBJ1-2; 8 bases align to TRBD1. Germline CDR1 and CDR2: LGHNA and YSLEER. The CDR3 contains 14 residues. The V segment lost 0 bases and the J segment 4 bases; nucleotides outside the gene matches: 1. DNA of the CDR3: TGCGCCAGCAGCCAAGACAGGGGGCCCTATGGCTACACCTTC. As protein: CASSQDRGPYGYTF.